These 5 T cell receptor beta chains share one sample of origin, sequenced in a study of beta chain features in type 1 diabetes. Expressed TCRB transcripts were sequenced after all isolated RNA was converted to cDNA. The protocol was immunoSEQ multiplex PCR, while the TCRdb copy is restricted to in-frame clones and leaves out a portion. The data show 600,000 to 650,000 clones, around 15% seen once. The sample comprised naive CD4+ T cells from blood. These receptors were obtained from a man aged 18-30 years in good health.

The chain uses TRBV30 and TRBJ1-2; D remains ambiguous. The CDR3 consists of 17 residues. Trimming removed 4 bases from V and 2 bases from J, with 23 bases in between. Germline V gene lookup returns CDR1 GTSNPN and CDR2 SVGIG (reference sequence). CDR3 nucleotide sequence: TGTGCCTGGAATAGGCGGTATCCTCGCGAGGAGAACTATGGCTACACCTTC. Translation: CAWNRRYPREENYGYTF.

This clone occurred a few times. The chain has TRBV5-1 and TRBJ1-2; 7 nucleotides align to TRBD1. The germline V gene has CDR1 SGHRS and CDR2 YFSETQ. V gave up 8 bases and J gave up 3 bases; unmatched junction bases: 7. CDR3 length: 13 amino acids. CDR3 sequence (DNA): TGCGCCAGTCACAGGGGTTACGACTATGGCTACACCTTC. Protein sequence: CASHRGYDYGYTF.

The chain employs TRBV27 and TRBJ1-4; a weak D match, TRBD1 (5 bases). Germline-derived CDR1 and CDR2 are MNHEY and SMNVEV (reference sequence). The CDR3 covers 16 residues. V was cut by 8 bases and J by 6 bases, with 22 bases left in between. CDR3 in DNA: TGTGCCAGCCTATTTATTAGGGGTCTTACCGATGAAAAACTGTTTTTT. It yields the protein CASLFIRGLTDEKLFF.

Remarks on this clone: Its ends do not fully match the called genes, so a read error is possible. J is TRBJ2-4 and V is TRBV10-3; no clear D. The CDR3 spans 15 residues. The germline CDR1 and CDR2 sequences are ENHRY and SYGVKD. Here the CDR3 reads CASSPREVAKNIQYF. The CDR3 DNA sequence: TGTGCCAGCAGTCCCCGAGAAGTAGCCAAAAACATTCAGTACTTC.

The chain employs TRBV7-7 and TRBJ2-7, with TRBD2 matching over 11 bases. J was trimmed by 4 bases and V by 4 bases; bases with no gene match: 3. Germline assignment: CDR1 SSHAT and CDR2 FNYEAQ (reference sequence). The CDR3 consists of 14 residues. The CDR3: CASSSGTSGYEQYF. The CDR3 nucleotides read TGTGCCAGCAGCTCCGGGACTAGCGGATACGAGCAGTACTTC.